The 26 T cell receptor beta chains in this list originate from one sample, sequenced in a study of blood T cell repertoires in COVID-19. Using immunoSEQ multiplex PCR, the repertoire was profiled, and TCRdb retains in-frame clones only, with some absent. Among fewer than 300,000 clones listed, approximately 90% were seen once. The sample taken for sequencing was peripheral blood. The receptor source for this set is a woman aged 40-49 years who had recovered from COVID-19.

The genes are TRBV19 and TRBJ2-1, with 7 bases that match TRBD2. Germline V gene data show CDR1 as LNHDA and CDR2 as SQIVND (reference sequence). V lost 3 bases to trimming and J lost 6 bases; unmatched junction nucleotides: 17. The CDR3 runs to 18 residues. The CDR3 DNA follows: TGTGCCAGTAGTATGACTCGACTAGCAGGTAGGGTTTTCAATGAGCAGTTCTTC. This sequence encodes CASSMTRLAGRVFNEQFF.

The rearrangement links TRBV10-3 to TRBJ2-7; 12 nucleotides match TRBD2. J was trimmed by 3 bases and V by 8 bases; bases with no gene match: 14. Germline V gives CDR1 ENHRY, CDR2 SYGVKD. CDR3 length equals 17 residues. For the CDR3, the DNA is TGTGCCATCCGGGGGGGGTCTAGCGGGAGGGCCCTCTACGAGCAGTACTTC. Protein: CAIRGGSSGRALYEQYF.

The chain has TRBV7-9 and TRBJ1-4; tentatively, D is TRBD1 (5 bases). The germline V gene has CDR1 SEHNR and CDR2 FQNEAQ (reference sequence). This CDR3 is 14 amino acids long. V shed 0 bases and J shed 7 bases, with 9 bases lying between them. The CDR3 coding sequence is TGTGCCAGCAGCTTAGCGTTGGGGCGTGAAAAACTGTTTTTT. Its protein product is CASSLALGREKLFF.

Remarks on this clone: This sample also contains other DNA sequences that code for the same CDR3. This sequence joins TRBV25-1 and TRBJ2-3; perhaps TRBD2 as D (5 bases). The CDR3 consists of 11 residues. Trimming took 7 bases from V and 5 from J, leaving 7 bases between them. Germline V gene data show CDR1 as MGHDK and CDR2 as SYGVNS. CDR3 amino acids: CASTAGDTQYF. CDR3 nucleotides: TGTGCCAGCACCGCGGGAGATACGCAGTATTTT.

The chain employs TRBV10-3 and TRBJ1-4; the D gene is possibly TRBD1 (6 bases). V lost 10 bases to trimming and J lost 0 bases, with 18 bases between them. Germline assignment: CDR1 ENHRY and CDR2 SYGVKD. The length of the CDR3 is 16 residues. This CDR3 is CATGVGAKSTNEKLFF. DNA for the CDR3: TGTGCCACAGGGGTAGGGGCCAAATCAACTAATGAAAAACTGTTTTTT.

The J gene is TRBJ2-3, the V gene TRBV19; 7 positions agree with TRBD2. There are 15 residues in the CDR3. V lost 3 bases, J lost 4 bases, and 7 bases stayed unmatched. From germline, CDR1 is LNHDA and CDR2 SQIVND (reference sequence). The CDR3 region has the DNA TGTGCCAGTAGTATGGGGGGGATCTTGGCAGATACGCAGTATTTT. It yields the protein CASSMGGILADTQYF. The full variable domain, with the rest looked up from reference TRBV19 and TRBJ2-3, is DGGITQSPKYLFRKEGQNVTLSCEQNLNHDAMYWYRQDPGQGLRLIYYSQIVNDFQKGDIAEGYSVSREKKESFPLTVTSAQKNPTAFYLCASSMGGILADTQYFGPGTRLTVL.

The V gene is TRBV11-3, the J gene TRBJ1-6; 8 nucleotides align to TRBD1. From germline, CDR1 is SGHNT and CDR2 YENEEA. CDR3 length: 15 residues. J gave up 6 bases and V 5 bases, and 6 bases lay outside the gene matches. Written as DNA, the CDR3 is TGTGCCAGCAGCCACAGACAGGGGAGTAATTCACCCCTCCACTTT. Translated, it gives CASSHRQGSNSPLHF.

This chain links TRBV23-1 with TRBJ2-5, with 10 nucleotides matching TRBD1. TRBV23-1 is given ORF status, its function remaining uncertain. The CDR3 loop spans 16 amino acids. The J segment lost 3 bases and the V segment lost 3 bases, leaving 7 bases of the junction unmatched. The CDR3 is CASSQGQGKGEETQYF. In DNA form, the CDR3 reads TGCGCCAGCAGTCAGGGACAGGGGAAGGGGGAAGAGACCCAGTACTTC.

J is TRBJ1-1 and V is TRBV11-3; the D is unclear. In germline, CDR1 is SGHNT, CDR2 YENEEA. CDR3 length equals 14 residues. V was shortened by 5 bases and J by 1 base, with 11 bases between the two germline ends. The CDR3 is CASSVWAGNTEAFF. The CDR3 DNA reads TGTGCCAGCAGCGTGTGGGCAGGGAACACTGAAGCTTTCTTT. The complete variable domain, with remaining parts taken from reference TRBV11-3 and TRBJ1-1, reads EAGVVQSPRYKIIEKKQPVAFWCNPISGHNTLYWYLQNLGQGPELLIRYENEEAVDDSQLPKDRFSAERLKGVDSTLKIQPAELGDSAVYLCASSVWAGNTEAFFGQGTRLTVV.

This sequence joins TRBV19 and TRBJ1-5; D remains unclear. Per the germline V gene, CDR1 is LNHDA and CDR2 is SQIVND (reference sequence). Trimming took off 0 bases at V and 4 bases at J, with 13 bases between the two ends. CDR3 length: 16 amino acids. Here the CDR3 reads CASSIDQRTGNQPQHF. The CDR3 nucleotides are TGTGCCAGTAGTATAGATCAGAGGACGGGAAATCAGCCCCAGCATTTT.

The chain has TRBV20-1 and TRBJ2-5, with 8 nucleotides matching TRBD2. The CDR3 length is 11 residues. Trimming took 7 bases from V and 5 from J; bases not matched to a gene: 3. Germline values: CDR1 DFQATT, CDR2 SNEGSKA (reference sequence). CDR3 in amino acids: CSGGGKETQYF. The CDR3 DNA sequence: TGCAGTGGCGGGGGGAAGGAGACCCAGTACTTC.

A note on this clone: One end of the junction fails to match germline, which may point to a read error. The chain is built from TRBV7-7 and TRBJ1-1; 7 nucleotides line up with TRBD1. CDR3 size: 15 residues. Germline assignment: CDR1 SSHAT and CDR2 FNYEAQ (reference sequence). CDR3 residues: CASSLGDPGGTEAFF. Here the CDR3 DNA reads TGTGCTAGCAGCTTAGGGGACCCAGGGGGAACTGAAGCTTTCTTT.

This chain connects TRBV29-1 to TRBJ2-1; the match to TRBD2 covers 7 bases. After removal of 1 base from V and 7 bases from J, the junction contained 7 bases not matched to a gene. From germline, CDR1 is SQVTM and CDR2 ANQGSEA. CDR3 size: 14 residues. In DNA form, the CDR3 reads TGCAGCGTTGAAGGGGAGGGAGTGGGGAATGAGCAGTTCTTC. It specifies CSVEGEGVGNEQFF.

V and J are TRBV15 and TRBJ2-3; D gene ambiguous. CDR1 and CDR2 (germline): LNHNV, YYDKDF (reference sequence). The CDR3 length is 17 residues. V was trimmed by 3 bases and J by 0 bases, leaving 16 bases between them. The CDR3 bases are TGTGCCACCAGCAGGGGTCGAGGCTCCCCTAGCACAGATACGCAGTATTTT. It is translated as CATSRGRGSPSTDTQYF.

This rearrangement joins TRBV7-3 to TRBJ2-3; 10 nucleotides line up with TRBD2. This CDR3 region has 15 residues. Germline CDR1 is SGHTA and CDR2 is FQGTGA. The V segment lost 3 bases and the J segment 6 bases; nucleotides outside the gene matches: 6. CDR3 nucleotides: TGTGCCAGCAGCTTCCCTAGCGGGGGTGGGGATACGCAGTATTTT. Amino acid sequence: CASSFPSGGGDTQYF.

This rearrangement joins TRBV9 to TRBJ2-7; TRBD2 matches at 8 bases. After removal of 3 bases from V and 3 bases from J, the junction contained 11 bases not matched to a gene. CDR1 and CDR2 from the germline V gene are SGDLS and YYNGEE. The CDR3 is 16 residues long. Here the CDR3 DNA reads TGTGCCAGCAGCGCGGGAGGAGGGCTAGCGGGCTACGAGCAGTACTTC. Translated: CASSAGGGLAGYEQYF.

The J gene is TRBJ1-3, the V gene TRBV4-1; the D is unclear. The CDR3 sequence is 13 residues long. The ends were cut back, 8 bases at V and 4 bases at J, with 12 bases in the middle. CDR1 and CDR2 from the germline V gene are MGHRA and YSYEKL. The CDR3 region is CASSLGPGNTIYF. Written as DNA, the CDR3 is TGCGCCAGCTCCCTTGGGCCGGGAAACACCATATATTTT.

The rearrangement links TRBV4-1 to TRBJ2-1, with 10 bases identical to TRBD2. This CDR3 is 16 amino acids long. J was trimmed by 3 bases and V by 4 bases; bases with no gene match: 6. Germline V gene data show CDR1 as MGHRA and CDR2 as YSYEKL. The CDR3 region has the DNA TGCGCCAGCAGCCGTAGAGCGGGGGGGAACTACAATGAGCAGTTCTTC. Translated, it gives CASSRRAGGNYNEQFF.

The rearrangement links TRBV11-2 to TRBJ2-2; a possible D gene is TRBD1 (5 bases). The V and J ends lost 1 base and 1 base respectively, with 13 bases between them. The CDR3 runs 17 residues. Per the germline V gene, CDR1 is SGHAT and CDR2 is FQNNGV. The CDR3 DNA sequence: TGTGCCAGCAGCTTAGGTCCAATGGGGCTGAACACCGGGGAGCTGTTTTTT. This gives the protein CASSLGPMGLNTGELFF. Together with reference TRBV11-2 and TRBJ2-2, the CDR3 gives the full variable domain: EAGVAQSPRYKIIEKRQSVAFWCNPISGHATLYWYQQILGQGPKLLIQFQNNGVVDDSQLPKDRFSAERLKGVDSTLKIQPAKLEDSAVYLCASSLGPMGLNTGELFFGEGSRLTVL.

The J gene is TRBJ1-1, the V gene TRBV24-1, with TRBD1 as a possible D gene (5 bases). V dropped 3 bases and J dropped 1 base, with 11 bases sitting between them. Germline CDR1 reads KGHDR; CDR2 reads SFDVKD. The CDR3 length is 15 residues. As DNA, the CDR3 is TGTGCCACCAGTGATAAGACAGAGGAGAACACTGAAGCTTTCTTT. As protein: CATSDKTEENTEAFF.

The V gene is TRBV27, the J gene TRBJ2-7, with D tentatively TRBD2 (6 bases). CDR3 length equals 13 residues. Per germline, CDR1 MNHEY and CDR2 SMNVEV (reference sequence). Deletions cut 8 bases from V and 6 bases from J, with 17 bases between. Here the CDR3 reads CASRRLGLSEQYF. The CDR3 DNA follows: TGTGCCAGCCGCCGACTAGGCCTCAGCGAGCAGTACTTC.

This rearrangement joins TRBV9 to TRBJ1-4, with 12 bases that match TRBD1. The length of the CDR3 is 16 residues. Germline trimming cut 4 bases from V and 8 bases from J; bases unmatched to any gene: 9. Looked up from germline, CDR1 is SGDLS and CDR2 is YYNGEE. DNA for the CDR3: TGTGCCAGCAGCCCAGAGGGACAGGGGGCGCGGGAAAAACTGTTTTTT. Amino acids: CASSPEGQGAREKLFF.

This clone was found a few times. The CDR3 DNA reads as TGTGCCAGCAGCCCGCCGACAGAATATGGCTACACCTTC. Amino acids: CASSPPTEYGYTF. The chain combines TRBV7-9 with TRBJ1-2, with a possible D match to TRBD1 (5 bases). The CDR3 is 13 amino acids. Trimming stripped 5 bases from V and 5 bases from J, with 12 bases between. The V gene's germline CDR1 is SEHNR and CDR2 FQNEAQ (reference sequence).

The chain couples TRBV30 to TRBJ1-5; tentative D call: TRBD1 (6 bases). Germline V CDR1 and CDR2: GTSNPN, SVGIG (reference sequence). Trimming took off 4 bases at V and 7 bases at J, with 17 bases between the two ends. This CDR3 has 14 residues. The chain's CDR3 is CAWNNWAGDQPQHF. The CDR3 coding sequence is TGTGCCTGGAATAACTGGGCAGGGGACCAGCCCCAGCATTTT.

The chain couples TRBV6-5 to TRBJ1-2; 8 nucleotides align to TRBD1. The CDR3 totals 15 residues. V trimming: 6 bases; J trimming: 6 bases; junction bases outside the gene matches: 12. Per the germline V gene, CDR1 is MNHEY and CDR2 is SVGAGI. The CDR3 is CASSPPAGGLDGYTF. The CDR3, as DNA: TGTGCCAGCAGCCCCCCGGCAGGGGGCTTGGATGGCTACACCTTC.

The chain is built from TRBV6-1 and TRBJ2-3; a possible D gene is TRBD2 (6 bases). V was clipped by 6 bases and J by 2 bases, with 12 bases between them. Germline V gene sequence: CDR1 MNHNS, CDR2 SASEGT. The CDR3 extends over 14 amino acids. This CDR3 is CASRGRPPTDTQYF. In DNA form, the CDR3 reads TGTGCCAGCAGGGGGAGGCCCCCCACAGATACGCAGTATTTT.